This T cell receptor (beta chain) is from a study of regulatory T cells in long-lasting Graves disease. Findings and limits, study-wide: A limited number of samples was an acknowledged limitation.

About this clonotype itself: Its antigen is not known.

HTBI primers from iRepertoire and Arm-PCR of CDR3 regions yielded the TCR beta libraries. MiXCR was run by TCRdb on the multiplex PCR reads, yielding one entry per CDR3 protein. The table has over 450,000 distinct CDR3 sequences, around 12% seen once. This CDR3 is 13 amino acids long. V was trimmed by 5 bases and J by 2 bases, leaving 9 bases between them. Germline V lookup: CDR1 WNHNN, CDR2 SYGVQD (reference sequence). Time point of the sample: newly diagnosed GD, antithyroid drugs for less than 3 months. Extracted RNA from PBMCs served as the source of the TCR library. Graves' disease diagnosis relied on American Thyroid Association guidelines. In addition, the sample was reused for a study of T cells in Graves' hyperthyroidism and ophthalmopathy.

The TCR sequence derives from a woman aged 30 to 39 with Graves disease. The chain recombines TRBV10-1 with TRBJ1-2; D remains unclear. Sequencing was performed on peripheral blood mononuclear cells (PBMCs), taken at new diagnosis, from a patient treated with antithyroid drugs. CDR3 coding DNA: TGCGCCAGCAGTTTCGAGAGAAACTATGGCTACACCTTC. Encoded protein: CASSFERNYGYTF.